The rows below give T cell receptor beta chains drawn from one sample of a study of Graves' ophthalmopathy and Graves' hyperthyroidism. In TCRdb, the multiplex PCR reads were re-called with MiXCR into one record per CDR3 protein. This sample carries 580,000 or so distinct CDR3 sequences, approximately 37% of them seen once, and the ten largest clones take roughly 4%. The sequenced material came from peripheral blood or thyroid tissue (not recorded which). These receptor sequences come from an adult man with Graves' hyperthyroidism. CDR3s include the opening cysteine and the closing phenylalanine or tryptophan. A D gene is named only where the DNA matches it firmly. For some rows the clone size is stated as once, few or many, or as a class when expanded; others skip it.

TRBV29-1	NA	TRBJ2-2	many	CSSRTVNTGELFF	TGCAGCTCAAGGACAGTGAACACCGGGGAGCTGTTTTTT
TRBV6-1	TRBD1	TRBJ1-3	few	CASSDRTGVGNTIYF	TGTGCCAGCAGTGACCGGACAGGTGTGGGAAACACCATATATTTT
TRBV24-1	NA	TRBJ2-7	NA	CATSAYGYF	TGTGCCACCAGTGCCTACGGGTACTTC
TRBV7-9	NA	TRBJ2-7	NA	CASSFSGVEQCF	TGTGCCAGCAGCTTCTCCGGAGTCGAGCAGTGCTTC
TRBV5-6	NA	TRBJ1-5	NA	CASSLMQGGNQPQHF	TGTGCCAGCAGCTTGATGCAGGGTGGCAATCAGCCCCAGCATTTT
TRBV2	TRBD1	TRBJ1-2	NA	CASSEPGTVYGYTF	TGTGCCAGCAGCGAGCCGGGGACAGTCTATGGCTACACCTTC
TRBV5-8	NA	TRBJ1-1	many	CASRLGGGTEAFF	TGTGCCAGCAGGTTGGGGGGCGGCACTGAAGCTTTCTTT
TRBV7-9	NA	TRBJ1-2	many	CASSLGSGASYGYTF	TGTGCCAGCAGCTTAGGATCGGGAGCTTCTTATGGCTACACCTTC
TRBV2	TRBD2	TRBJ2-7	few	CASREGLASSYEQYF	TGTGCCAGCAGGGAGGGACTAGCCAGCTCCTACGAGCAGTACTTC
TRBV24-1	TRBD1	TRBJ1-5	NA	CATEGAGQNQPQHF	TGTGCGACCGAGGGGGCAGGCCAGAATCAGCCCCAGCATTTT
TRBV29-1	TRBD1	TRBJ1-1	NA	CSVGDRGSTEAFF	TGCAGCGTTGGGGACAGGGGGAGCACTGAAGCTTTCTTT
TRBV6-5	NA	TRBJ1-1	NA	CASSQGRKAFF	TGTGCCAGCAGCCAAGGACGAAAAGCTTTCTTT
TRBV25-1	NA	TRBJ1-1	many	CASSESQANTEAFF	TGTGCCAGCAGTGAATCCCAGGCGAACACTGAAGCTTTCTTT
TRBV7-9	NA	TRBJ2-1	NA	CASSLVLHKADEQFF	TGTGCCAGCAGCTTAGTGCTACATAAAGCGGATGAGCAGTTCTTC
TRBV6-1	TRBD1	TRBJ1-6	many	CASKADRADNSPLHF	TGTGCCAGCAAAGCCGACAGGGCCGATAATTCACCCCTCCACTTT
TRBV5-6	TRBD1	TRBJ2-5	many	CASSLARGPETQYF	TGTGCCAGCAGCTTGGCTAGGGGGCCAGAGACCCAGTACTTC
TRBV24-1	NA	TRBJ2-5	NA	CATSSTGDQETQYF	TGTGCCACCAGTTCCACCGGTGACCAAGAGACCCAGTACTTC
TRBV7-8	NA	TRBJ1-6	NA	CASSLAERIPLHF	TGTGCCAGCAGCTTAGCGGAGAGAATCCCCCTCCACTTT
TRBV20-1	TRBD1	TRBJ1-4	once	CSAGQDRGLEKLFF	TGCAGTGCTGGGCAGGACAGGGGCTTAGAAAAACTGTTTTTT
TRBV9	NA	TRBJ2-3	few	CASRGSRTDTQYF	TGTGCCAGCAGGGGGTCACGCACAGATACGCAGTATTTT
TRBV2	NA	TRBJ1-5	many	CASKAGSNQPQHF	TGTGCCAGCAAGGCAGGTAGCAATCAGCCCCAGCATTTT
TRBV28	NA	TRBJ2-2	NA	CASRVLAGTGELFF	TGTGCCAGCAGGGTCCTAGCCGGGACCGGGGAGCTGTTTTTT
TRBV20-1	NA	TRBJ2-2	many	CSASGAGELFF	TGCAGTGCTAGCGGGGCCGGGGAGCTGTTTTTT
TRBV10-3	NA	TRBJ1-2	NA	CAISEPSSAGFYGYTF	TGTGCCATCAGTGAGCCATCTAGCGCGGGGTTCTATGGCTACACCTTC
TRBV12-3/TRBV12-4	TRBD1	TRBJ2-5	many	CASSLGTGGKTQYF	TGTGCCAGCAGTTTGGGGACAGGGGGGAAGACCCAGTACTTC
TRBV2	TRBD1	TRBJ1-2	NA	CASRGTEGYGYTF	TGTGCCAGCAGGGGGACAGAGGGGTATGGCTACACCTTC
TRBV7-2	TRBD1	TRBJ1-1	NA	CASSLGTGWYTEAFF	TGTGCCAGCAGCCTAGGGACAGGGTGGTACACTGAAGCTTTCTTT
TRBV5-1	NA	TRBJ2-3	NA	CASSTKPPGSSTDTQYF	TGCGCCAGCAGCACGAAACCTCCAGGGAGTAGCACAGATACGCAGTATTTT
TRBV10-3	NA	TRBJ2-7	few	CAISAGGEQYF	TGTGCCATCAGCGCTGGGGGCGAGCAGTACTTC
TRBV9	NA	TRBJ2-3	NA	CASSVGDQGGTDTQYF	TGTGCCAGCAGCGTAGGGGACCAGGGCGGCACAGATACGCAGTATTTT
TRBV29-1	NA	TRBJ1-1	NA	CSVPVPRGTEAFF	TGCAGCGTTCCGGTCCCCCGCGGCACTGAAGCTTTCTTT
TRBV2	NA	TRBJ1-6	few	CAGRGDGVALHF	TGTGCCGGCAGAGGCGACGGAGTGGCACTCCACTTT
TRBV14	NA	TRBJ2-3	NA	CASGRLLTDTQYF	TGTGCCAGCGGACGACTTCTCACAGATACGCAGTATTTT
TRBV7-8	NA	TRBJ2-5	many	CASSLDQPARLGTQYF	TGTGCCAGCAGCTTAGACCAACCGGCCCGCCTAGGGACCCAGTACTTC
TRBV2	NA	TRBJ1-2	NA	CASSRATTAYGYTF	TGTGCCAGCAGTCGTGCGACAACGGCCTATGGCTACACCTTC
TRBV19	TRBD2	TRBJ2-7	many	CASSIDPLAGAYEQYF	TGTGCCAGTAGTATAGATCCCCTAGCGGGGGCCTACGAGCAGTACTTC
TRBV7-9	NA	TRBJ2-1	NA	CASSPDAMEGNEQFF	TGTGCCAGCAGCCCCGACGCAATGGAGGGCAATGAGCAGTTCTTC
TRBV29-1	TRBD2	TRBJ2-2	NA	CSYYGLAGELFF	TGCAGCTACTACGGACTAGCGGGGGAGCTGTTTTTT
TRBV5-4	NA	TRBJ1-1	NA	CASSPASGGNTEAFF	TGTGCCAGCAGCCCAGCCTCCGGGGGAAACACTGAAGCTTTCTTT
TRBV5-1	NA	TRBJ2-7	many	CASSLSPRTYEQYF	TGCGCCAGCAGCTTGAGCCCCAGGACCTACGAGCAGTACTTC
TRBV2	TRBD1	TRBJ2-7	NA	CASSGMGTASYEQYF	TGTGCCAGCAGTGGGATGGGGACAGCTTCCTACGAGCAGTACTTC
TRBV7-9	NA	TRBJ2-2	few	CASSQLGGIDGELFF	TGTGCCAGCAGCCAATTGGGCGGGATTGACGGGGAGCTGTTTTTT
TRBV7-9	NA	TRBJ2-5	many	CASSLVKLLGETQYF	TGTGCCAGCAGCTTAGTAAAACTATTAGGAGAGACCCAGTACTTC
TRBV2	TRBD2	TRBJ2-1	few	CASSFLSLAGGDNEQFF	TGTGCCAGCAGTTTCCTGTCTCTAGCGGGGGGGGACAATGAGCAGTTCTTC
TRBV7-9	NA	TRBJ1-2	NA	CASSLAGKTNYGYTF	TGTGCCAGCAGCTTAGCGGGGAAAACTAACTATGGCTACACCTTC
TRBV2	NA	TRBJ1-6	NA	CASKLGSDSPLHF	TGTGCCAGCAAGTTAGGGTCTGATTCACCCCTCCACTTT
TRBV2	TRBD1	TRBJ2-7	many	CASDRQGQASYEQYF	TGTGCCAGCGACAGACAGGGTCAAGCGAGCTACGAGCAGTACTTC
TRBV25-1	TRBD2	TRBJ2-7	many	CATLAGSYEQYF	TGTGCCACACTAGCGGGGTCCTACGAGCAGTACTTC
TRBV5-4	TRBD1	TRBJ2-5	many	CASSFRDREETQYF	TGTGCCAGCAGCTTCCGGGACAGGGAAGAGACCCAGTACTTC
TRBV24-1	NA	TRBJ1-5	many	CATSDVGVPQHF	TGTGCCACCAGTGACGTCGGGGTGCCCCAGCATTTT
TRBV15	TRBD2	TRBJ2-1	NA	CATSREPSGIDEQFF	TGTGCCACCAGCAGAGAGCCTAGCGGGATTGATGAGCAGTTCTTC
TRBV2	TRBD2	TRBJ2-1	few	CAVSSGHYNEQFF	TGTGCCGTTTCTAGCGGGCATTACAATGAGCAGTTCTTC
TRBV7-8	NA	TRBJ1-2	many	CASSPGAVDGYTF	TGTGCCAGCAGCCCCGGGGCAGTCGATGGCTACACCTTC
TRBV2	NA	TRBJ2-2	few	CASTRGRFTGELFF	TGTGCCAGCACTCGCGGCCGATTCACCGGGGAGCTGTTTTTT
TRBV2	NA	TRBJ1-5	NA	CASSADRSYEHF	TGTGCCAGCAGTGCAGACAGGAGCTACGAGCATTTT
TRBV2	NA	TRBJ1-1	many	CASSEVAGTEAFF	TGTGCCAGCAGTGAAGTTGCGGGTACTGAAGCTTTCTTT
TRBV15	TRBD2	TRBJ2-7	NA	CATSITGGYEQYF	TGTGCCACCAGCATAACGGGGGGCTACGAGCAGTACTTC